The entry below gives a single T cell receptor beta chain sequence along with its context. Its antigen remains unknown. In germline, CDR1 is SGHTA, CDR2 FQGNSA. The V gene lost 1 base and the J gene lost 0 bases, with 11 bases spanning the gap. This CDR3 contains 16 residues. Patients with chemo-refractory metastatic non-small-cell lung cancer received focal radiation plus CTLA-4 blockade with ipilimumab. TCRdb's copy holds only in-frame clones and misses some; the assay was immunoSEQ multiplex PCR. The table lists approximately 98,000 clones, more than 75% of them singletons. The data were obtained in a study of radiotherapy plus CTLA-4 blockade in lung cancer. Whole-study context: Among patients, about 20% showed objective responses, and about 31% had disease control. Study-wide results and caveats: TCR clones originating in tumors grew in number in blood after radiotherapy plus ipilimumab. Reports state that early shifts in blood T cell clones, with interferon-beta, best predicted response.

This specimen consisted of peripheral blood, obtained from a patient treated with radiotherapy plus ipilimumab. The chain has TRBV7-2 and TRBJ2-3; D is unresolved. The receptor comes from a human donor with non-small cell lung cancer who had a partial response to radiotherapy plus ipilimumab. This CDR3 is CASSLGPSHSTDTQYF. The CDR3 bases are TGTGCCAGCAGCTTAGGTCCCTCACACAGCACAGATACGCAGTATTTT.